The present T cell receptor (beta chain) was sequenced within a study of cytomegalovirus exposure and HLA in healthy donors (dated by TCRdb to 2016 to 2017). About the investigation overall: According to an earlier analysis of 450 to 650 of the donors, 150 million to 200 million T cells yielded 117 million unique TCR beta sequences and 276 Gb of sequence data. An early release covering just under 650 HLA-typed donors comprised approximately 290 gigabases of sequencing data and around 80 million unique TCR sequences. The genetic ancestry cluster associated with self-reported Caucasian donors included 81% of the 398 genotyped donors. The study was designed to test whether signatures of past pathogen exposure could be identified by cataloging public T cell receptors. The study profiled the T cell repertoires of approximately 700 subjects by immunosequencing and related them to cytomegalovirus serostatus. In addition to the first cohort of approximately 650 subjects, a separate validation cohort of some 120 different subjects was used. The study combined high-throughput TCR immunosequencing, statistical association of individual TCRs with disease status, and machine learning to predict cytomegalovirus infection status. A later analysis re-examined previously published TCR beta repertoires from more than 600 donors and added high-resolution HLA genotyping to investigate patterns of TCR occurrence. Rather than using new phenotypic data, the later analysis identified candidate immune exposures from TCR beta sequences and from how often those sequences occurred across donors. In an earlier analysis of more than 550 of the donors, high-throughput TCR beta sequencing was used to judge whether each TCR beta V gene segment behaved as functional or pseudogenic. Alongside the repertoire data, information on donor age, sex, ethnicity and CMV serostatus was compiled. Genome-wide SNP genotypes for about three fifths of the 666 donors were used in a later genetic analysis, which treated that subset as a discovery cohort. Every discovery cohort repertoire had been produced on one sequencing platform. Both class I and class II loci were covered by HLA typing, at four-digit resolution. Typing coverage varied by locus: roughly 620-640 donors for A, B, C, DRB1 and DQB1; approximately 560 for DQA1; over 600 for DPA1; around 490 for DPB1. A handful of DR-DQ haplotypes were handled as single units for association and clustering because linkage in the cohort was strong. Among a few hundred genotyped donors of the cohort, an average of 235,054 unique TCR beta nucleotide sequences were sequenced per donor, approximately 20% of them non-productive. Overall study outcomes, separate from this receptor: The study gave a list of over 150 TCR beta chains associated with cytomegalovirus. This cohort had only TCR beta chains sequenced, and the lack of alpha or paired-chain data limited which features could be detected. Sequencing depth was assumed to be roughly uniform across donors in the presence/absence analyses, though that assumption may not hold. Correlated functional status among segregating V segments might be attributable to linkage disequilibrium, but an unknown experimental factor could not be ruled out. Because the 87-base-pair reads could not distinguish some IMGT-functional V segments, including TRBV6-2 and TRBV6-3, those segments were excluded. According to a later genetic analysis, donors in an Asian-associated ancestry cluster had fewer N-insertions in productive TCRs than the approximately 700-donor mean. A further reported finding was that TCR beta sequences accurately predicted the HLA-A and HLA-B alleles for most subjects in the first cohort. In an earlier analysis of 450 to 750 of the donors, most TCR beta V segments appeared in productive rearrangements about 87% or about 30% of the time, broadly matching IMGT annotations. Most TCR sequences were seen in very few donors, while some public TCRs were found in many individuals. The only immune exposure information available for the cohort was CMV serostatus. Cytomegalovirus status was reported to be diagnosed by the classifier with high specificity and sensitivity in both the original and validation cohorts. Because HLA typing was missing for some donors at each locus, association tests included only the typed subset. In a later analysis, some 17,000 TCR beta sequences were associated with specific HLA alleles at a false discovery rate of 0.05. In vitro tests confirmed that a few of the cytomegalovirus-associated TCR beta chains recognize cytomegalovirus antigens. Strong co-occurrence of HLA alleles, especially DR and DQ, made assigning TCR associations to individual alleles difficult. According to a later analysis, TCR association rates differed among HLA loci, with DRB1 alleles showing the most associated TCRs and HLA-C alleles showing the fewest. A later analysis reported that several top co-occurrence clusters appeared linked to parvovirus B19, influenza, CMV and Epstein-Barr virus. A later analysis found that most CMV-associated TCR beta chains appeared HLA-restricted, with HLA associations seemingly driven largely by CMV exposure. The authors suggested that the approach could potentially be extended to other disease states and immunological phenotypes. V-gene and J-gene trimming of TCR beta chains was associated with a missense DCLRE1C variant in a later genetic analysis, and the association was replicated in an independent cohort. The sequencing pipeline was judged likely to have produced a cluster of highly shared sequence variants as a technical artifact. The earlier analysis of some 540 of the donors excluded roughly 16 rarely observed V segments, including chromosome 9 orphons, because counts were too low. In a later analysis, HLA-associated TCR beta chains were found to be more clonally expanded and to have lower generation probabilities than equally common non-associated chains.

The cohort consisted of more than 650 healthy bone marrow donors. At the time of sampling, all cohort members were nominally healthy, though unrecorded immune exposures were likely present. The donor tested CMV seronegative, placing the donor among the 300 to 450 seronegative members of the cohort. Every donor gave a peripheral blood sample, and the peripheral blood mononuclear cells from that sample were used for TCR beta sequencing. The Qiagen DNeasy Blood Extraction Kit was used to extract genomic DNA from the blood cell samples. Comments on this clone: Its antigen is unknown. Per-nucleotide qualities are absent, and no much larger clonotype sits a single base away.

The library was prepared using the immunoSEQ multiplex PCR assay. For the multiplex PCR, a mixture combining 60 forward primers for TCR Vbeta segments and 13 reverse primers for TCR Jbeta segments was used. The CDR3 region of rearranged TCR beta genes was amplified from genomic DNA by a multiplex PCR assay. The Illumina HiSeq System was used to sequence the amplified TCR beta libraries as 87-base-pair reads. In the authors' own workflow: Across the 700 or so repertoires, a later analysis counted about 81 million unique TCR beta chains, around 11 million of which were shared by at least two donors. To remove PCR and sequencing errors, raw reads were error-corrected and collapsed into unique sequences using a nearest-neighbor algorithm that merged closely related sequences. Alignment of CDR3 sequences to IMGT reference sequences was used to assign V, D and J gene segments. Each retained sequence needed at least a six-nucleotide match to both a V gene segment and a J gene segment. Rearrangements were called productive when the CDR3 lacked stop codons and stayed in frame with V and J; all others were non-productive. Following IMGT convention, CDR3 was defined as the stretch from the second conserved V-encoded cysteine up to the conserved J-encoded phenylalanine. In an earlier analysis of 500 to 650 of the donors, sequences lacking an unambiguous match to a single V gene segment were excluded. An earlier analysis of about 590 of the donors classified V segments as functional when productive rearrangements were above 56.7% and as segregating when the standard deviation between donors was above 5%. To diagnose cytomegalovirus status from the catalog of TCR beta chain sequences, a statistical classification framework was built. A later analysis assigned V and J genes by comparing TCR nucleotide sequences with IMGT/GENE-DB human TR gene sequences. A later analysis assigned CDR3 sequences and most-parsimonious VDJ recombination scenarios with the TCRdist pipeline. In a later analysis, each TCR beta chain was defined by its CDR3 amino acid sequence together with its V-gene family, and reads without a unique V-gene family were excluded. As a way to deal with suspected cross-contamination and a sequencing artifact, a later analysis dropped 500 to 700 nucleotide sequences that were highly shared and had low generation probability. For each public chain, a later analysis derived a clonal expansion index from normalized ranks of inferred template counts within each repertoire. In a later analysis, generation probabilities were computed with a VDJ recombination model fitted to out-of-frame rearrangements, and the resulting probabilities were checked against IGoR. In a later analysis, TCR-TCR, TCR-HLA and TCR-CMV co-occurrence was scored with hypergeometric tests, and a repertoire-size bias correction was applied to TCR pairs. A later analysis estimated false discovery rates by permuting HLA or CMV assignments 20 times. A later analysis grouped co-occurring TCRs with DBSCAN, adding TCRdist sequence similarity when clustering within HLA-allele-positive subsets. Repertoires with fewer than 30,000 or more than 120,000 public chains were left out of co-occurrence clustering, as were a handful of repertoires with anomalous nucleotide sharing. TCRdb mirrors the immuneACCESS table, restricted to in-frame sequences. Some clones are absent from its copies; in checked studies, under half trace to an unresolved V gene, and the reason for the others is unknown. The DNA gave D and trimming, while V, J and clone size come from that table. The sample table shows 100,000 or so clones, and around 81% are seen once. 2% to 2.5% of the sample belongs to the ten largest clones.

CDR1 is given as SGDLS and CDR2 as YYNGEE, both from the germline V gene. V has 4 bases trimmed and J has 2 bases trimmed; junction bases matching no gene number 11. From cysteine to phenylalanine, the CDR3 is 16 amino acids long. The entry retains the CDR3 DNA only, 48 bases that are in frame from base 1. This sequence was found in a man between 18 and 29 years old in good health and CMV-seronegative. Specimen: PBMCs. The chain is made from TRBV9 and TRBJ1-2; 7 bases in the junction line up with TRBD1. The CDR3 reads as follows: CASSPLPRGINYGYTF. In nucleotide form, the sequence is TGTGCCAGCAGCCCCCTTCCCAGGGGGATAAACTATGGCTACACCTTC. The reference TRBV9 and TRBJ1-2 proteins fill in what lies around the CDR3, so the full variable domain reads DSGVTQTPKHLITATGQRVTLRCSPRSGDLSVYWYQQSLDQGLQFLIQYYNGEERAKGNILERFSAQQFPDLHSELNLSSLELGDSALYFCASSPLPRGINYGYTFGSGTRLTVV.